This TCR beta chain emerged from a study of CD8 T cells in Susac syndrome. V was clipped by 2 bases and J by 6 bases, with 4 bases between them. This CDR3 comprises 11 residues. CDR1 and CDR2 from the germline V gene are SGHNT and YENEEA. When the RNA was reverse transcribed, random hexamers were used with an input of roughly 0.5 to 1 ug. In TCRdb, the immunoSEQ multiplex PCR reads were re-called with MiXCR into one record per CDR3 protein. The table has tens of thousands of distinct CDR3 sequences, more than 85% seen once. The genes are TRBV11-3 and TRBJ1-2; D is uncertain. The sample consisted of CD8+ T cells from PBMCs. The sequence was collected from a human donor with Susac syndrome. The CDR3 protein is CASSLRDGYTF. DNA for the CDR3: TGTGCCAGCAGCTTAAGGGATGGCTACACCTTC.